Listed below are T cell receptor beta chains from one sample, sequenced in a study of control samples from healthy donors and cancer patients. The method was immunoSEQ multiplex PCR; TCRdb's version includes in-frame clones alone and lacks a portion of them. The repertoire consists of some 160,000 clones, with approximately 90% occurring once and the leading ten covering less than 0.75%. Sequenced material: blood. All receptors come from a woman in her twenties or thirties in good health. CDR3s include the opening cysteine and the closing phenylalanine or tryptophan. The D gene is left open where the match is weak. Expanded clones get a size class; other rows say once, few or many, or leave the size out.

v_call	clone_size	j_call	d_call	cdr3_nt	cdr3_aa
TRBV5-1	few	TRBJ2-7	.	TGCGCCAGCAGCTTGACCCTAGGGACCGAGCAGTACTTC	CASSLTLGTEQYF
TRBV7-9	.	TRBJ2-1	.	TGTGCCAGCACCCCCACGGAACTAGATGACTACAATGAGCAGTTCTTC	CASTPTELDDYNEQFF
TRBV7-2	.	TRBJ1-2	TRBD1	TGTGCCAGCAGCTTAGCATCGGACAGGGGCTATGGCTACACCTTC	CASSLASDRGYGYTF
TRBV3-1/TRBV3-2	.	TRBJ1-6	.	TGTGCCAGCAGCCAACCGGGGAAAAGCTCCTATAATTCACCCCTCCACTTT	CASSQPGKSSYNSPLHF
TRBV5-1	.	TRBJ2-7	.	TGCGCCAGCAGCTTGGTCGGGGAAGGCTACGAGCAGTACTTC	CASSLVGEGYEQYF
TRBV4-1	.	TRBJ2-3	TRBD1	TGCGCCAGCAGATACAGACAGGGGATCACAGATACGCAGTATTTT	CASRYRQGITDTQYF
TRBV19	.	TRBJ1-4	.	TGTGCCAGTAAAAGGGGAACAACTAATGAAAAACTGTTTTTT	CASKRGTTNEKLFF
TRBV19	.	TRBJ1-2	.	TGTGCCAGTAGTATGAAGAGGAATGGCTACACCTTC	CASSMKRNGYTF
TRBV28	once	TRBJ2-7	.	TGTGCCAGCAGTTTACAGGGGAGCGACGAGCAGTACTTC	CASSLQGSDEQYF
TRBV11-2	.	TRBJ2-7	.	TGTGCCAGCAGATCCGGACACAACTACGAGCAGTACTTC	CASRSGHNYEQYF
TRBV2	.	TRBJ1-2	.	TGTGCCAGCAGCGCCTCAGGGAAACACTATGGCTACACCTTC	CASSASGKHYGYTF
TRBV9	.	TRBJ2-7	.	TGTGCCAGCAGCGGGGGGGCCCCTGAGGAGCAGTACTTC	CASSGGAPEEQYF
TRBV5-1	once	TRBJ1-1	TRBD1	TGCGCCAGCACCTTTGGGGACAGGGGGAACACTGAAGCTTTCTTT	CASTFGDRGNTEAFF
TRBV5-4	.	TRBJ2-1	.	TGTGCCAGCAGCTTGGCCCCTCAGCGGGCCACCTACAATGAGCAGTTCTTC	CASSLAPQRATYNEQFF
TRBV18	.	TRBJ2-3	.	TGTGCCAGCTCCACTGGGTTTCGAGACGTCGTTGGTGGAGATACGCAGTATTTT	CASSTGFRDVVGGDTQYF
TRBV5-4	once	TRBJ2-1	.	TGTGCCAGCAGCGGGTCGGGGGTCTCCTACAATGAGCAGTTCTTC	CASSGSGVSYNEQFF
TRBV5-1	once	TRBJ2-7	.	TGCGCCAGCAGCTTGATCGGCAGGGTGGGCGACGAGCAGTACTTC	CASSLIGRVGDEQYF
TRBV28	.	TRBJ1-4	.	TGTGCCAGCAGTATGCGGCGGCCTAATGAAAAACTGTTTTTT	CASSMRRPNEKLFF
TRBV5-4	.	TRBJ2-4	TRBD2	TGTGCCAGCAGGTCGGGTCTAGCGGGGGGAGACAACATTCAGTACTTC	CASRSGLAGGDNIQYF
TRBV6-5	.	TRBJ1-1	.	TGTGCCAGCAGTCCCAGCCCTCAGAACACTGAAGCTTTCTTT	CASSPSPQNTEAFF
TRBV5-8	.	TRBJ1-6	.	TGTGCCAGCAGCCGCGACATTCCAACACCCCTCCACTTT	CASSRDIPTPLHF
TRBV19	.	TRBJ2-1	TRBD2	TGTGCCAGTAGTACTCTGACTAGCGGGAGGGACAATGAGCAGTTCTTC	CASSTLTSGRDNEQFF
TRBV4-1	.	TRBJ2-7	TRBD2	TGCGCCAGCAGCCCTATTGGGGCTAGCGGGAGCGGCTACGAGCAGTACTTC	CASSPIGASGSGYEQYF
TRBV7-2	.	TRBJ2-7	.	TGTGCCAGCAGCTTATTCCAGGCATCACACTACGAGCAGTACTTC	CASSLFQASHYEQYF
TRBV9	.	TRBJ2-3	.	TGTGCCAGCAGCGTAGGTCTGGGAAGTGATACGCAGTATTTT	CASSVGLGSDTQYF
TRBV25-1	.	TRBJ1-5	.	TGTGCCAGAAAGGGTTCGGATCAGCCCCAGCATTTT	CARKGSDQPQHF